This is a list of T cell receptor beta chains from one sample in a study of T cell changes during pregnancy in multiple sclerosis. This table comes from immunoSEQ multiplex PCR, and its TCRdb copy is limited to in-frame clones, with some not included. The data contain some 60,000 clones, approximately 87% of them singletons. Specimen: peripheral blood from another person, used as feeder cells. These receptors all come from a human donor whose cells served as feeder cells for cultures in a pregnancy study. Each CDR3 is given with its conserved first and last residue. D genes are given only for firm matches. Size tells how often a clone was seen (once, few, many) or the class of an expanded clone, and some rows leave it out.

v_gene,abundance,j_gene,d_gene,CDR3aa,CDR3nt
TRBV19,-,TRBJ2-5,-,CASTQDPRRDETQYF,TGTGCCAGTACCCAAGACCCCCGCCGGGATGAGACCCAGTACTTC
TRBV9,-,TRBJ2-2,TRBD2,CASSVGWVGRGTGELFF,TGTGCCAGCAGCGTAGGCTGGGTGGGGAGGGGCACCGGGGAGCTGTTTTTT
TRBV5-5,-,TRBJ2-5,-,CASSLRGDYQETQYF,TGTGCCAGCAGCCTCAGGGGGGACTATCAAGAGACCCAGTACTTC
TRBV6-1,-,TRBJ2-5,-,CASRRSDRQETQYF,TGTGCCAGCAGACGGAGCGACCGTCAAGAGACCCAGTACTTC
TRBV9,-,TRBJ1-3,-,CASSATGFTGNTIYF,TGTGCCAGCAGCGCAACAGGGTTCACTGGAAACACCATATATTTT
TRBV19,-,TRBJ2-1,-,CASSTWMASAYNEQFF,TGTGCCAGTAGTACCTGGATGGCCTCCGCCTACAATGAGCAGTTCTTC
TRBV7-2,-,TRBJ2-2,-,CASSLTGLLVEELFF,TGTGCCAGCAGCCTAACCGGTCTACTAGTCGAGGAGCTGTTTTTT
TRBV30,-,TRBJ1-2,-,CAWSVLGGSDGYTF,TGTGCCTGGAGTGTACTAGGAGGTAGCGATGGCTACACCTTC
TRBV9,-,TRBJ1-2,-,CASTQNWGDYGYTF,TGTGCCAGCACACAGAACTGGGGTGACTATGGCTACACCTTC
TRBV6-5,-,TRBJ2-7,-,CASSSAGIRYEQYF,TGTGCCAGCAGTTCTGCAGGTATCAGGTACGAGCAGTACTTC
TRBV5-4,-,TRBJ1-1,-,CASSGVENTEAFF,TGTGCCAGCAGCGGGGTGGAGAACACTGAAGCTTTCTTT
TRBV7-9,-,TRBJ1-5,-,CASSLGGRNQPQHF,TGTGCCAGCAGCTTGGGCGGCCGCAATCAGCCCCAGCATTTT
TRBV11-2,-,TRBJ2-7,TRBD2,CASSLGTSGSSSNEQYF,TGTGCCAGCAGCTTAGGGACTAGCGGGAGTTCCTCGAACGAGCAGTACTTC
TRBV6-1,once,TRBJ1-6,-,CASSEQDFPDEGLHF,TGTGCCAGCAGTGAGCAGGATTTTCCCGACGAGGGCCTCCACTTT
TRBV20-1,-,TRBJ1-2,-,CSAESLYGYTF,TGCAGTGCTGAGAGCTTATATGGCTACACCTTC
TRBV19,-,TRBJ1-4,-,CASSWTHTTNEKLFF,TGTGCCAGTAGCTGGACACACACAACTAATGAAAAACTGTTTTTT
TRBV9,-,TRBJ2-6,-,CASSNRRSRGTPSSGANVLTF,TGTGCCAGCAGCAACCGTAGGAGTAGGGGTACCCCGAGCTCTGGGGCCAACGTCCTGACTTTC
TRBV11-1,once,TRBJ2-6,-,CASSLGVGAGANVLTF,TGTGCCAGCAGCTTAGGGGTAGGGGCCGGGGCCAACGTCCTGACTTTC
TRBV7-6,-,TRBJ2-5,-,CASSLGVKETQYF,TGTGCCAGCAGCTTAGGGGTTAAAGAGACCCAGTACTTC
TRBV7-9,-,TRBJ2-1,-,CASSRGLTSSYNEQFF,TGTGCCAGCAGCCGAGGACTTACCAGCTCCTACAATGAGCAGTTCTTC
TRBV10-3,-,TRBJ2-1,TRBD1,CAIWSGTGRADEQFF,TGTGCCATCTGGTCCGGGACAGGGAGGGCGGATGAGCAGTTCTTC
TRBV5-1,-,TRBJ1-2,-,CASSLIDWDYGYTF,TGCGCCAGCAGCTTGATTGACTGGGACTATGGCTACACCTTC
TRBV28,-,TRBJ2-7,TRBD1,CASSLAGPTGGVYEQYF,TGTGCCAGCAGCCTGGCAGGTCCTACAGGGGGCGTGTACGAGCAGTACTTC
TRBV28,-,TRBJ1-2,TRBD1,CASSHRDRDGYTF,TGTGCCAGCAGTCACCGGGACAGGGACGGCTACACCTTC
TRBV2,-,TRBJ2-7,-,CASSEADMSEQYF,TGTGCCAGCAGTGAAGCAGACATGAGCGAGCAGTACTTC
TRBV7-8,-,TRBJ2-1,TRBD2,CASSQLAGPYNEQFF,TGTGCCAGCAGCCAACTAGCGGGGCCATACAATGAGCAGTTCTTC
TRBV10-3,-,TRBJ2-7,-,CANQPKGGGEQYF,TGTGCCAACCAGCCCAAGGGGGGCGGCGAGCAGTACTTC
TRBV5-1,-,TRBJ2-3,TRBD1,CASSLERGHDTQYF,TGCGCCAGCAGCTTGGAGAGGGGGCATGATACGCAGTATTTT
TRBV4-1,-,TRBJ2-3,-,CASSQDISGYTDTQYF,TGCGCCAGCAGCCAAGATATTAGCGGTTACACAGATACGCAGTATTTT
TRBV28,-,TRBJ2-1,TRBD2,CASSLRRRILAGVTNEQFF,TGTGCCAGCAGTCTACGCCGCCGCATACTAGCGGGGGTAACCAATGAGCAGTTCTTC
TRBV11-2,-,TRBJ1-1,-,CASSLTSAQTEAFF,TGTGCCAGCAGCTTAACATCGGCACAAACTGAAGCTTTCTTT
TRBV5-1,-,TRBJ1-1,-,CASSWDTINTEAFF,TGCGCCAGCAGCTGGGACACCATCAACACTGAAGCTTTCTTT
TRBV4-3,-,TRBJ2-2,-,CASSRSASNTGELFF,TGCGCCAGCAGCCGGTCAGCCTCGAACACCGGGGAGCTGTTTTTT
TRBV19,-,TRBJ1-2,-,CASSIVRDGGFYGYTF,TGTGCCAGTAGTATAGTCCGGGACGGAGGGTTCTATGGCTACACCTTC
TRBV4-2,-,TRBJ1-1,-,CASSREGGGMNTEAFF,TGTGCCAGCAGCCGAGAAGGGGGGGGAATGAACACTGAAGCTTTCTTT
TRBV9,-,TRBJ1-4,TRBD1,CASSARGGSTNEKLFF,TGTGCCAGCAGCGCCAGGGGGGGATCAACTAATGAAAAACTGTTTTTT
TRBV6-5,-,TRBJ2-3,TRBD2,CASSYGGTSRADTQYF,TGTGCCAGCAGTTACGGCGGGACTAGTCGCGCAGATACGCAGTATTTT
TRBV7-2,few,TRBJ1-5,-,CASRTRAGTGTGPQHF,TGTGCCAGCAGGACACGCGCCGGGACGGGGACCGGCCCCCAGCATTTT